One sample yielded the 9 T cell receptor beta chains listed below, sequenced in a study of identical twins. TCRdb fed the 5' RACE reads into MiXCR, producing one record per CDR3 protein. The sample yields some 1,700,000 distinct CDR3 sequences, roughly a third seen once. Sample: cord blood. The receptors come from a newborn girl in good health.

The genes are TRBV20-1 and TRBJ2-3, with D perhaps TRBD1 or TRBD2 (7 bases each). Trimming left V 6 bases short and J 3 bases short, with 16 bases between. This CDR3 region has 14 residues. The germline gives CDR1 DFQATT, CDR2 SNEGSKA (reference sequence). The CDR3, as DNA: TGCAGTGCCAGGGGGGGACAGAGAACAGATACGCAGTATTTT. It translates to CSARGGQRTDTQYF.

J is TRBJ2-3 and V is TRBV5-6; 7 nucleotides match TRBD2. The germline V gene has CDR1 SGHDT and CDR2 YYEEEE. CDR3 length: 15 residues. Trimming at V came to 4 bases and at J to 1 base, leaving 6 bases not matched to a gene. DNA for the CDR3: TGTGCCAGCAGCCCCCGGACTAGACGCACAGATACGCAGTATTTT. Protein sequence: CASSPRTRRTDTQYF. Together with reference TRBV5-6 and TRBJ2-3, the CDR3 gives the full variable domain: DAGVTQSPTHLIKTRGQQVTLRCSPKSGHDTVSWYQQALGQGPQFIFQYYEEEERQRGNFPDRFSGHQFPNYSSELNVNALLLGDSALYLCASSPRTRRTDTQYFGPGTRLTVL.

The chain links TRBV6-1 to TRBJ1-1; the D is unclear. The CDR3 consists of 15 residues. V lost 7 bases to trimming and J lost 1 base, with 16 bases between them. Germline V gene lookup returns CDR1 MNHNS and CDR2 SASEGT. The CDR3 loop reads CASTTPQVGNTEAFF. The CDR3 nucleotides are TGTGCCAGCACCACGCCTCAGGTCGGGAACACTGAAGCTTTCTTT.

This clonotype was picked up a small number of times. CDR3 in DNA: TGCAGTGCTAGGGCTCCCGCGGGAGGGCTAACAGATACGCAGTATTTT. It is translated as CSARAPAGGLTDTQYF. The V and J genes are TRBV20-1 and TRBJ2-3; 9 positions agree with TRBD2. CDR1 DFQATT and CDR2 SNEGSKA come from the germline V gene (reference sequence). Losses at the gene ends were 3 bases for V and 3 bases for J; bases not matched to a gene: 10. This CDR3 contains 16 residues.

This clonotype was observed many times. J is TRBJ2-5 and V is TRBV20-1; 9 bases align to TRBD2. The CDR3 is made up of 12 amino acids. J gave up 5 bases and V 4 bases, and 2 bases lay outside the gene matches. Germline lookup yields CDR1 DFQATT and CDR2 SNEGSKA (reference sequence). CDR3 bases: TGCAGTGCTAAAAGCGGGGGGGAGACCCAGTACTTC. Translated: CSAKSGGETQYF.

The V gene is TRBV12-5, the J gene TRBJ2-2; no reliable D call. The CDR3 loop spans 13 amino acids. Trimming removed 6 bases from V and 0 bases from J, with 5 bases in between. Germline CDR1 is LGHNT and CDR2 is FRNRAP. The CDR3 protein is CASGYPNTGELFF. The CDR3 DNA reads TGTGCTAGTGGGTACCCGAACACCGGGGAGCTGTTTTTT.

The CDR3 sequence is CASSDDPSGTGELFF. CDR3 DNA: TGTGCCAGCAGTGACGATCCTAGCGGTACCGGGGAGCTGTTTTTT. This rearrangement joins TRBV6-1 to TRBJ2-2, with 7 bases identical to TRBD2. Germline CDR1 MNHNS, CDR2 SASEGT. The CDR3 covers 15 residues. V trimming: 3 bases; J trimming: 5 bases; junction bases outside the gene matches: 6.

The chain carries TRBV5-1 and TRBJ2-1; tentatively, D is TRBD1 or TRBD2 (9 bases each). The CDR3 has 22 residues. V was trimmed by 1 base and J by 2 bases, leaving 31 bases between them. Germline CDR1 is SGHRS and CDR2 is YFSETQ. CDR3 in DNA: TGCGCCAGCAGCTTGACGGGACAGGGAAGACCCCGATCTAGCGGGACCTACAATGAGCAGTTCTTC. Its translation: CASSLTGQGRPRSSGTYNEQFF.

The chain uses TRBV6-5 and TRBJ2-4; the D call may be TRBD1 or TRBD2 (6 bases each). Judging by the DNA end, TRBJ2-7 fits better; the J call may be wrong. The CDR3 is made up of 13 amino acids. CDR1 is MNHEY and CDR2 is SVGAGI in the germline V gene. CDR3 in amino acids: CASAPRGRNEQYF. CDR3 nucleotides: TGTGCCAGTGCCCCCCGGGGGCGAAACGAGCAGTACTTC.